The T cell receptor beta chain described here comes from a study of OX40 agonist ivuxolimab in advanced cancers. Study-level information: Those treated in dose escalation had hepatocellular carcinoma, melanoma, renal cell cancer or head and neck cancer.

A remark on this clone: Its antigen is as yet unknown.

Points from the study as a whole: Some patients without response likewise showed low normalized clonal expansion. The investigators did not determine what antigen specificity the expanded peripheral T cells had.

Patients were ruled out by autoimmune disease history or systemic immunosuppression. Only in-frame clones appear in the TCRdb table, and some are missing; sequencing was by immunoSEQ multiplex PCR. The sample records roughly 70,000 clones, 90% being singletons. This material consisted of CD4+ or CD8+ T cells sorted from blood, taken in a trial of the OX40 agonist ivuxolimab. The receptor's source is an adult with an advanced solid tumor such as melanoma, head and neck, liver or kidney cancer.

CDR3 protein: CAWTGGGSSRYEQYF. The CDR3 coding sequence is TGTGCCTGGACCGGGGGCGGGAGCTCCCGCTACGAGCAGTACTTC. This sequence joins TRBV30 and TRBJ2-7, with D possibly being TRBD2 (7 bases). From germline, CDR1 is GTSNPN and CDR2 SVGIG (reference sequence). This CDR3 is built from 15 residues. The ends were cut back, 4 bases at V and 3 bases at J, with 19 bases in the middle.